The sequence of this T cell receptor beta chain was determined in a study of T cell changes during pregnancy in multiple sclerosis. The V segment lost 2 bases and the J segment 3 bases; nucleotides outside the gene matches: 14. The CDR3 spans 19 residues. In germline, CDR1 is MGHRA, CDR2 YSYEKL. Here immunoSEQ multiplex PCR was the method, and the copy in TCRdb shows in-frame clones only, minus some. The repertoire holds 45,000 or so clones, with approximately 90% as singletons. The sequence came from a female donor with multiple sclerosis, enrolled in a pregnancy study. The specimen was PBMCs (not recorded whether the cells were cultured). The chain uses TRBV4-1 and TRBJ2-1; TRBD2 matches 9 bases. The CDR3 reads CASSQKGAGGNFFYNEQFF. The CDR3 bases are TGCGCCAGCAGCCAAAAGGGCGCGGGAGGGAACTTCTTCTACAATGAGCAGTTCTTC.